The entry that follows covers one T cell receptor beta chain sequence. Its antigen is undetermined. This record comes from a study of identical twins. TCRdb itself ran the 5' RACE reads through MiXCR, one entry per CDR3 protein. The table has about 500,000 distinct CDR3 sequences, roughly an eighth seen once. Study observations and caveats: Recombination models fit unrelated individuals' TCR alpha sharing but underestimated twins'.

The sample was also reused in another study, on yellow fever vaccine responses in identical twins. This second study notes: Twins' T cell vaccine responses reportedly looked partly convergent, partly personalized.

Sequences were obtained from CD4+ T cells sorted from blood. The TCR sequence derives from a woman under 30 in good health.

In DNA form, the CDR3 reads TGTGCCAGCAGCACGGACGGATTTTTAGTCTCTGGAAACACCATATATTTT. Protein product: CASSTDGFLVSGNTIYF. The chain links TRBV28 to TRBJ1-3; D call uncertain. Germline V gene sequence: CDR1 MDHEN, CDR2 SYDVKM. The CDR3 contains 17 residues. The V end was cut by 6 bases, the J end by 0 bases, with 18 bases between.